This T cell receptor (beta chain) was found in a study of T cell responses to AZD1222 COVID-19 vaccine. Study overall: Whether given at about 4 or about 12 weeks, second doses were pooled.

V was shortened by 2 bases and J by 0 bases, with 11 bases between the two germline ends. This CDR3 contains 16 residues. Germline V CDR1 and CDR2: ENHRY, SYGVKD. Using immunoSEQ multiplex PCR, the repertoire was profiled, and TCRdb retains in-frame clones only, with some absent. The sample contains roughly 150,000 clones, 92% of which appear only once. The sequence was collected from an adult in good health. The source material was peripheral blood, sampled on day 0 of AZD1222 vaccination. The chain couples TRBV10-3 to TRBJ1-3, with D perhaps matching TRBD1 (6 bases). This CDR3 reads CAISEGDTSSGNTIYF. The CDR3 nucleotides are TGTGCCATCAGTGAGGGGGACACGAGCTCTGGAAACACCATATATTTT.